The present T cell receptor beta chain was sequenced within a study of T cells in Graves' hyperthyroidism and ophthalmopathy. Across the study: The initial diagnosis was the point when peripheral blood was collected, ahead of any treatment. Study conclusions and caveats: Most clonotypes that expanded in the thyroid above 0.001 also showed up in blood.

RNA transcripts gave rise to amplified TCR beta CDR3 regions. The study used the HTBI primer set for a first-round RT-PCR of the TCR CDR3. TCRdb analysed the multiplex PCR reads with MiXCR anew, one entry per CDR3 protein. The repertoire has roughly 420,000 distinct CDR3 sequences, 15% to 18% of them found once; the top ten carry around 7.3%. The CDR3 consists of 14 residues. Germline V gene sequence: CDR1 SGHDT, CDR2 YYEEEE. The germline V and J ends were trimmed by 0 bases and 1 base, with 8 bases remaining between them. This clonotype was recorded a few times. Its target is unknown. This sequence originates from a woman in her late teens or twenties with Graves' hyperthyroidism. Sequencing input: blood. The chain recombines TRBV5-6 with TRBJ2-7; D unclear. The CDR3 here is CASSLGSPSYEQYF. As DNA, the CDR3 is TGTGCCAGCAGCTTGGGGTCGCCATCCTACGAGCAGTACTTC.